This TCR beta chain was recorded in a study of cytomegalovirus exposure and HLA in healthy donors. General study results and limits: 87-base-pair reads could not separate some V segments, including TRBV6-2 and TRBV6-3.

This PCR relied on a set of 60 Vbeta primers and 13 Jbeta primers. Clones were read by immunoSEQ multiplex PCR, and TCRdb kept only the in-frame ones, dropping some. The sample has around 140,000 clones, 82% seen once. In the case of this clone: The antigen remains undetermined.

J gave up 2 bases and V 0 bases, and 5 bases lay outside the gene matches. CDR1 is SGHNT, CDR2 YYREEE, per germline (reference sequence). The CDR3 is 15 amino acids. This TCR was recovered from a woman in her fifties or sixties in good health and CMV-seropositive. This chain joins TRBV5-4 and TRBJ2-7, with 7 bases matching TRBD2. Sequenced sample: PBMCs. The CDR3 protein is CASSLVGGTTYEQYF. CDR3 bases: TGTGCCAGCAGCTTGGTAGGCGGGACTACCTACGAGCAGTACTTC.